These T cell receptor beta chains were read from a single sample in a study of cytomegalovirus exposure and HLA in healthy donors. The repertoire was sequenced with immunoSEQ multiplex PCR; TCRdb's copy has only in-frame clones and lacks some. This table holds 250,000 to 350,000 clones, just over 85% found once. Specimen: PBMCs. All receptors derive from a middle-aged man in good health and CMV-seropositive. Each CDR3 is given without its conserved first and last residue. Part of the rows lack a size; the others show once, few, many or a class for expanded clones.

V gene: TRBV29-1
clone size: .
J gene: TRBJ2-1
CDR3 protein: SVGDSRNEQF

V gene: TRBV9
clone size: .
J gene: TRBJ1-1
CDR3 protein: ASSVGWSTEAF

V gene: TRBV19
clone size: .
J gene: TRBJ2-3
CDR3 protein: ASSIPPADTQY

V gene: TRBV27
clone size: .
J gene: TRBJ1-5
CDR3 protein: ASTSTGLMVGTQH

V gene: TRBV5-1
clone size: .
J gene: TRBJ2-7
CDR3 protein: ASSLEGSYEQY

V gene: TRBV28
clone size: .
J gene: TRBJ1-2
CDR3 protein: ASSLSSQGAGGYT

V gene: TRBV5-1
clone size: .
J gene: TRBJ2-7
CDR3 protein: ARNRTGGYEQY

V gene: TRBV19
clone size: .
J gene: TRBJ2-1
CDR3 protein: ASSTWDSSYNEQF

V gene: TRBV9
clone size: .
J gene: TRBJ2-5
CDR3 protein: ASNAGGGTETQY

V gene: TRBV6-6
clone size: .
J gene: TRBJ1-4
CDR3 protein: ASRPGQGPEKLF

V gene: TRBV27
clone size: .
J gene: TRBJ2-2
CDR3 protein: ASSWDRGGTGELF

V gene: TRBV6-5
clone size: .
J gene: TRBJ2-2
CDR3 protein: ASSPQAPTGELF

V gene: TRBV7-6
clone size: .
J gene: TRBJ2-3
CDR3 protein: ASSYRDTQY

V gene: TRBV6-6
clone size: .
J gene: TRBJ2-7
CDR3 protein: ASSQGQGAYEQY

V gene: TRBV7-9
clone size: .
J gene: TRBJ2-3
CDR3 protein: SLTGDTQY

V gene: TRBV18
clone size: .
J gene: TRBJ2-1
CDR3 protein: ASSPRTSGTTSYNEQF

V gene: TRBV15
clone size: .
J gene: TRBJ1-5
CDR3 protein: ATALAVAEPQH

V gene: TRBV27
clone size: .
J gene: TRBJ1-1
CDR3 protein: ASRNRAGGTLGTEAF

V gene: TRBV18
clone size: .
J gene: TRBJ1-4
CDR3 protein: ASSPGQVPEKLF

V gene: TRBV7-2
clone size: few
J gene: TRBJ2-3
CDR3 protein: ASSLRQREFTDTQY

V gene: TRBV4-1
clone size: .
J gene: TRBJ1-1
CDR3 protein: ASSPTGENTEAF

V gene: TRBV18
clone size: once
J gene: TRBJ2-7
CDR3 protein: ASSYGTSGSYEQY

V gene: TRBV7-9
clone size: .
J gene: TRBJ2-3
CDR3 protein: ASSLAGNTQY

V gene: TRBV5-1
clone size: .
J gene: TRBJ1-4
CDR3 protein: ASSPGTASNEKLF

V gene: TRBV28
clone size: .
J gene: TRBJ2-7
CDR3 protein: ASRPPTGGPSYEQY

V gene: TRBV11-2
clone size: .
J gene: TRBJ2-1
CDR3 protein: ASSLPPNEQF

V gene: TRBV6-1
clone size: once
J gene: TRBJ1-5
CDR3 protein: ASILSAGQPQH

V gene: TRBV28
clone size: .
J gene: TRBJ1-2
CDR3 protein: ASGMLLDRGGYGYT

V gene: TRBV27
clone size: .
J gene: TRBJ1-1
CDR3 protein: ASSSPTGRTEAF

V gene: TRBV9
clone size: once
J gene: TRBJ2-1
CDR3 protein: ASSVGIAGGNEQF

V gene: TRBV19
clone size: few
J gene: TRBJ1-1
CDR3 protein: ASSTRGGWTEAF

V gene: TRBV6-6
clone size: .
J gene: TRBJ2-7
CDR3 protein: ASSYEGAAYEQY

V gene: TRBV5-4
clone size: once
J gene: TRBJ2-7
CDR3 protein: ASSRRDSPYEQY

V gene: TRBV28
clone size: once
J gene: TRBJ2-7
CDR3 protein: ASSLGRRPPTEQY

V gene: TRBV29-1
clone size: .
J gene: TRBJ2-1
CDR3 protein: SVEPTSEAYNEQF

V gene: TRBV6-4
clone size: .
J gene: TRBJ2-1
CDR3 protein: ASSDYPTVNEQF

V gene: TRBV18
clone size: .
J gene: TRBJ1-5
CDR3 protein: ASSPRDRAVGAQH

V gene: TRBV4-3
clone size: few
J gene: TRBJ1-1
CDR3 protein: ASSQESDLGTEAF

V gene: TRBV7-9
clone size: .
J gene: TRBJ2-6
CDR3 protein: ASSLAETLSGANVLT

V gene: TRBV7-3
clone size: .
J gene: TRBJ1-1
CDR3 protein: ASSVSWGLEAF

V gene: TRBV30
clone size: .
J gene: TRBJ2-3
CDR3 protein: AWSVVRRDTQY

V gene: TRBV14
clone size: .
J gene: TRBJ2-4
CDR3 protein: ASSQLAGGYQY

V gene: TRBV2
clone size: .
J gene: TRBJ1-5
CDR3 protein: ASSGEGLGQPQH

V gene: TRBV2
clone size: .
J gene: TRBJ1-1
CDR3 protein: ASSEAGGMVPEAF

V gene: TRBV7-6
clone size: .
J gene: TRBJ2-1
CDR3 protein: ASSSAGTGVDEQF

V gene: TRBV5-4
clone size: once
J gene: TRBJ2-1
CDR3 protein: ASSLEDRASEQF

V gene: TRBV19
clone size: .
J gene: TRBJ1-1
CDR3 protein: ASRSVRIDAVAF

V gene: TRBV28
clone size: .
J gene: TRBJ1-1
CDR3 protein: ASSLGQGAGVAF

V gene: TRBV9
clone size: .
J gene: TRBJ1-2
CDR3 protein: ASSDITGYYGYT

V gene: TRBV4-2
clone size: .
J gene: TRBJ2-7
CDR3 protein: ASSQDSDEQY

V gene: TRBV6-1
clone size: .
J gene: TRBJ1-5
CDR3 protein: ASSADRTTNQPQH

V gene: TRBV18
clone size: once
J gene: TRBJ2-7
CDR3 protein: ASSPPSTSPYEQY

V gene: TRBV11-2
clone size: .
J gene: TRBJ1-5
CDR3 protein: ASSLGRGINQPQH

V gene: TRBV7-5
clone size: .
J gene: TRBJ2-7
CDR3 protein: ARSLSPRESYEQY

V gene: TRBV5-6
clone size: .
J gene: TRBJ2-1
CDR3 protein: ASSLSGLADNEQF

V gene: TRBV28
clone size: .
J gene: TRBJ2-7
CDR3 protein: ASSFLAGGGISYEQY

V gene: TRBV7-2
clone size: .
J gene: TRBJ2-1
CDR3 protein: ASSLRGTEYNEQF

V gene: TRBV19
clone size: .
J gene: TRBJ1-3
CDR3 protein: ASRLGAGAGNTIY